This T cell receptor (beta chain) was recorded in a study of blood T cell repertoires in COVID-19. Turning to the study itself: Samples taken during acute and convalescent COVID-19 were collected in the United States, Italy and Spain.

J lost 4 bases, V lost 2 bases, and 5 bases had no gene match. This CDR3 comprises 15 residues. The V gene's germline CDR1 is MDHEN and CDR2 SYDVKM. Repertoires were generated with immunoSEQ multiplex PCR, while TCRdb's copy carries only in-frame clones and drops some. The data contain some 260,000 clones, over 70% of them singletons. This receptor was obtained from a woman aged 65 to 85 with COVID-19, enrolled during active disease. Input material: peripheral blood. This chain connects TRBV28 to TRBJ1-5; 7 bases are shared with TRBD1. DNA of the CDR3: TGTGCCAGCAGTTTAACGGGACAGTTTAATCAGCCCCAGCATTTT. The encoded protein is CASSLTGQFNQPQHF.